This T cell receptor beta chain was captured by sequencing in a study of T cells in Graves' hyperthyroidism and ophthalmopathy. Using RNA transcripts as the source, TCR beta CDR3 regions were amplified. Primed by the HTBI set, a first-round RT-PCR was run on the TCR CDR3. TCRdb re-called the multiplex PCR reads through MiXCR, storing one row per CDR3 protein. The sample yields under 700,000 distinct CDR3 sequences, over 15% seen once. PBMCs came from more than 8.5 ml fresh peripheral blood. The CDR3 loop spans 17 amino acids. Germline CDR1 LNHDA, CDR2 SQIVND (reference sequence). Trimming cost V 6 bases and J 7 bases, with 27 bases left between them.

The source of this sequence is a woman aged 18 to 35 with Graves' hyperthyroidism. Source material: blood. The J gene is TRBJ1-2, the V gene TRBV19; maybe TRBD1 (5 bases). DNA for the CDR3: TGTGCCAGTAGAGTTGGATTAGGGGACCCCCTCACAGGTGGCTACACCTTC. The encoded protein is CASRVGLGDPLTGGYTF.